The 5 T cell receptor beta chains below were found in one sample sequenced in a study of response to subunit inactivated influenza vaccine. TCRdb called the RT-PCR reads again in MiXCR, with one record for every CDR3 protein. Of more than 400,000 distinct CDR3 sequences in the sample, over 9.5% are singletons; the top ten hold more than 10%. The material was PBMCs from blood, obtained 40 to 50 days after vaccination. These receptors all stem from a man aged 50 to 60 who received an inactivated influenza vaccine.

This clonotype was found many times. The chain has TRBV29-1 and TRBJ2-1; TRBD1 might be the D (6 bases). Germline CDR1 is SQVTM and CDR2 is ANQGSEA. CDR3 size: 17 residues. The V end was cut by 4 bases, the J end by 7 bases, with 26 bases between. This chain's CDR3 is CSVGGSPKQGISNEQFF. DNA for the CDR3: TGCAGCGTTGGGGGGTCGCCTAAACAGGGAATAAGTAATGAGCAGTTCTTC.

A few counts support this clonotype. The genes are TRBV4-3 and TRBJ1-2; 7 bases align to TRBD1. Germline V CDR1 and CDR2: LGHNA, YSLEER. With V trimmed by 1 base and J by 2 bases, 4 bases remained unmatched. The CDR3 runs 15 residues. The CDR3 loop is CASSQVVQGNYGYTF. The CDR3 DNA reads as TGCGCCAGCAGCCAAGTCGTACAGGGGAACTATGGCTACACCTTC.

The chain links TRBV7-9 to TRBJ2-7; 7 bases align to TRBD1. From germline, CDR1 is SEHNR and CDR2 FQNEAQ (reference sequence). V lost 5 bases, J lost 5 bases, and 12 bases stayed unmatched. CDR3 size: 15 residues. For the CDR3, the DNA is TGTGCCAGCAGCACCCGGGACAGTGTATATGACGAGCAGTACTTC. Translation: CASSTRDSVYDEQYF.

The V call is TRBV6-2 or TRBV6-3, the J call TRBJ2-4, with TRBD2 matching 11 bases. The CDR3 consists of 17 residues. Germline lookup yields CDR1 MNHEY and CDR2 SVGEGT. J was trimmed by 4 bases and V by 8 bases; bases with no gene match: 13. CDR3 sequence: CASSVAGGPYHKNIQYF. The DNA for the CDR3 is TGTGCCAGCTCAGTAGCGGGAGGGCCATATCATAAAAACATTCAGTACTTC.

This clonotype was seen at least ten times. The V gene is TRBV27, the J gene TRBJ2-2, with 8 bases lining up with TRBD2. Germline assignment: CDR1 MNHEY and CDR2 SMNVEV (reference sequence). The CDR3 has 16 amino acids. Trimming removed 2 bases from V and 2 bases from J; junction bases left unmatched: 4. The CDR3 DNA reads TGTGCCAGCAGTTTAGCTGCGGGGGGCAACACCGGGGAGCTGTTTTTT. Encoded protein: CASSLAAGGNTGELFF.